Below are 9 T cell receptor beta chains sequenced from a single sample in a study of blood T cell repertoires in COVID-19. Assay: immunoSEQ multiplex PCR; the TCRdb copy retains only in-frame clones and omits some. The sample has tens of thousands of clones; about 86% are singletons. The sequencing sample was made of peripheral blood. These receptor sequences come from a woman of 80 years or more with acute or convalescent COVID-19.

This clone was seen a few times. The chain uses TRBV7-8 and TRBJ2-1, with a tentative D call TRBD1 (5 bases). CDR1 and CDR2 from the germline V gene are SGHVS and FQNEAQ. CDR3 size: 15 residues. Trimming cost V 5 bases and J 2 bases, with 13 bases left between them. In DNA form, the CDR3 reads TGTGCCAGCAGCCCGGCCCTGGGGCCCTACAATGAGCAGTTCTTC. Translating gives CASSPALGPYNEQFF.

The chain recombines TRBV6-1 with TRBJ1-2; no clear D. V gave up 1 base and J gave up 8 bases, with 11 bases separating them. There are 13 residues in the CDR3. The germline V gene has CDR1 MNHNS and CDR2 SASEGT. The CDR3 coding sequence is TGTGCCAGCAGTGAAGTTTACAGTCAAGGCTACACCTTC. It specifies CASSEVYSQGYTF.

The CDR3 DNA reads as TGTGCCAGCAGTTACTCGCAACAGGGGGGAGAAAAACTGTTTTTT. It encodes CASSYSQQGGEKLFF. The V call is TRBV6-5, the J call TRBJ1-4; 8 nucleotides line up with TRBD1. V was pared by 0 bases and J by 8 bases, with 5 bases of the junction left unmatched. The CDR3 extends over 15 amino acids. Germline lookup yields CDR1 MNHEY and CDR2 SVGAGI.

The chain recombines TRBV2 with TRBJ2-3, with 11 bases fitting TRBD1. The CDR3 covers 15 residues. V gave up 6 bases and J gave up 6 bases; unmatched junction bases: 8. Per germline, CDR1 SNHLY and CDR2 FYNNEI. CDR3 nucleotide sequence: TGTGCCAGCAGGGACAGGGGGCTTTTTAAGGATACGCAGTATTTT. Its translation is CASRDRGLFKDTQYF.

The chain couples TRBV9 to TRBJ2-5; 8 positions match TRBD1. The V gene end was trimmed by 4 bases and the J gene end by 5 bases; junction bases not matched to a gene: 7. Per germline, CDR1 SGDLS and CDR2 YYNGEE. This CDR3 spans 14 amino acids. DNA for the CDR3: TGTGCCAGCAGCCTCTCCCCAGGGGGCGAGACCCAGTACTTC. Protein sequence: CASSLSPGGETQYF.

V gene TRBV14 combines with J gene TRBJ1-3; D is unresolved. The CDR3 sequence is 18 residues long. Trimming left V 0 bases short and J 0 bases short, with 15 bases between. Germline assignment: CDR1 SGHDN and CDR2 FVKESK. The CDR3 DNA follows: TGTGCCAGCAGCCAAGACGACTTTCAAGATTACTCTGGAAACACCATATATTTT. This sequence encodes CASSQDDFQDYSGNTIYF.

The rearrangement uses TRBV6-1 and TRBJ1-2, with D possibly matching TRBD1 (5 bases). The V end lost 0 bases, the J end lost 5 bases, and 10 bases lay between the germline ends. The CDR3 is made up of 14 amino acids. The V gene's germline CDR1 is MNHNS and CDR2 SASEGT. The CDR3 nucleotides are TGTGCCAGCAGTGAAGCGTGGGGGGGATATGGCTACACCTTC. Translating gives CASSEAWGGYGYTF.

The chain employs TRBV12-3 or TRBV12-4 and TRBJ2-7, with 7 positions matching TRBD1. The CDR3 runs to 12 residues. Losses at the gene ends were 5 bases for V and 6 bases for J; bases not matched to a gene: 4. CDR3 protein: CASSVDRVEQYF. DNA of the CDR3: TGTGCCAGCAGTGTTGACAGGGTCGAGCAGTACTTC.

This clone has just one count. The chain couples TRBV6-5 to TRBJ2-5, with D possibly TRBD1 on 5 matching bases. The CDR3 is 14 amino acids. The ends were cut back, 0 bases at V and 1 base at J, with 6 bases in the middle. The V gene's germline CDR1 is MNHEY and CDR2 SVGAGI. The CDR3 bases are TGTGCCAGCAGTTACTCACAGGTCCAAGAGACCCAGTACTTC. Protein sequence: CASSYSQVQETQYF.